One sample yielded the 12 T cell receptor beta chains listed below, sequenced in a study of cytomegalovirus exposure and HLA in healthy donors. The study ran its PCR with 60 Vbeta and 13 Jbeta primers. The protocol was immunoSEQ multiplex PCR, while the TCRdb copy is restricted to in-frame clones and leaves out a portion. This sample has 150,000 to 200,000 clones, with 70% to 90% found just once. The sample was PBMCs. The receptors originated from a young man in good health and CMV-seropositive.

The chain's CDR3 is CASSRSQGMNTEAFF. Here the CDR3 DNA reads TGTGCCAGCAGCCGTAGTCAGGGTATGAACACTGAAGCTTTCTTT. The chain couples TRBV9 to TRBJ1-1, with D perhaps TRBD1 (5 bases). The CDR3 is 15 residues long. V was pared by 4 bases and J by 0 bases, with 13 bases between. Germline V gene sequence: CDR1 SGDLS, CDR2 YYNGEE.

The chain has TRBV19 and TRBJ1-1; perhaps TRBD1 as D (5 bases). Per the germline V gene, CDR1 is LNHDA and CDR2 is SQIVND (reference sequence). The V end was cut by 6 bases, the J end by 2 bases, with 10 bases between. The CDR3 runs 13 residues. This chain's CDR3 is CASSPRENTEAFF. CDR3 nucleotides: TGTGCCAGTAGCCCCAGGGAAAACACTGAAGCTTTCTTT.

This chain uses TRBV2 with TRBJ1-6; D possibly corresponds to TRBD1 (6 bases). The germline V and J ends were trimmed by 6 bases and 8 bases, with 14 bases remaining between them. The CDR3 is made up of 14 amino acids. CDR1 is SNHLY and CDR2 is FYNNEI in the germline V gene. The CDR3 region is CASRETGLDSPLHF. CDR3 in DNA: TGTGCCAGCAGGGAAACAGGGTTGGATTCACCCCTCCACTTT.

This sequence joins TRBV2 and TRBJ1-4; D gene unclear. Trimming stripped 4 bases from V and 7 bases from J, with 13 bases between. This CDR3 contains 14 residues. Germline V gene lookup returns CDR1 SNHLY and CDR2 FYNNEI. CDR3 sequence: CASSGGPSGEKLFF. In DNA, the CDR3 is TGTGCCAGCAGTGGCGGGCCTTCGGGTGAAAAACTGTTTTTT.

This chain uses TRBV30 with TRBJ2-2; D unclear. Germline lookup yields CDR1 GTSNPN and CDR2 SVGIG (reference sequence). CDR3 length equals 11 residues. V dropped 3 bases and J dropped 5 bases, with 4 bases sitting between them. CDR3 DNA sequence: TGTGCCTGGAGCCTGACCGGGGAGCTGTTTTTT. Translating it yields CAWSLTGELFF.

The chain combines TRBV9 with TRBJ2-1; the D gene is possibly TRBD2 (7 bases). Looked up from germline, CDR1 is SGDLS and CDR2 is YYNGEE. Trimming left V 3 bases short and J 3 bases short, with 16 bases between. The CDR3 covers 16 residues. The CDR3 region is CASSALGGAGYNEQFF. The CDR3 nucleotides read TGTGCCAGCAGCGCACTTGGGGGGGCCGGCTACAATGAGCAGTTCTTC.

This clone appeared once. The chain has TRBV4-1 and TRBJ2-7, with D possibly matching TRBD1 (6 bases). The CDR3 extends over 16 amino acids. The V and J ends lost 6 bases and 7 bases respectively, with 25 bases between them. Per the germline V gene, CDR1 is MGHRA and CDR2 is YSYEKL. CDR3 region: CASRGTPGTIPGEQYF. DNA for the CDR3: TGCGCCAGCAGAGGCACCCCCGGGACAATTCCTGGGGAGCAGTACTTC.

There are a few counts of this clone. At one boundary the junction diverges from the germline segment, which might be a read error. This rearrangement joins TRBV11-3 to TRBJ2-5; D is possibly TRBD1 (6 bases). The CDR3 is 13 amino acids. Germline loops: CDR1 SGHNT, CDR2 YENEEA. CDR3: CASSLDRQETQYF. The DNA for the CDR3 is TGTGCCAGCAGCCTAGACAGGCAAGAGACCCAGTACTTC.

This CDR3 reads CASSGSGKKEETQYF. CDR3 DNA: TGTGCCAGCAGCGGGTCAGGGAAAAAAGAAGAGACCCAGTACTTC. The chain joins TRBV9 to TRBJ2-5; TRBD1 is a possible D gene (5 bases). With 3 bases removed from V and 3 bases from J, the gap between germline ends came to 15 bases. CDR1 and CDR2 from the germline V gene are SGDLS and YYNGEE. This CDR3 is 15 amino acids long.

The V gene is TRBV7-2, the J gene TRBJ1-2; D is uncertain. The CDR3 contains 15 residues. The V gene lost 1 base and the J gene lost 1 base, with 10 bases spanning the gap. The germline V gene has CDR1 SGHTA and CDR2 FQGNSA. CDR3 coding DNA: TGTGCCAGCAGCTTAGTTTTAGCCGGTAACTATGGCTACACCTTC. Translated, it gives CASSLVLAGNYGYTF.

The rearrangement uses TRBV6-1 and TRBJ2-7; TRBD2 is a possible D gene (6 bases). The V end lost 0 bases, the J end lost 0 bases, and 18 bases lay between the germline ends. The CDR3 covers 18 residues. CDR1 MNHNS and CDR2 SASEGT come from the germline V gene. The CDR3 DNA sequence: TGTGCCAGCAGTGAAGCCGGGGGAAAAAGGACCGGCTCCTACGAGCAGTACTTC. This translates into CASSEAGGKRTGSYEQYF.

This clone showed up just once. The V gene is TRBV7-9, the J gene TRBJ1-2; weak D call: TRBD1 (6 bases). Trimming took off 2 bases at V and 6 bases at J, with 16 bases between the two ends. The CDR3 is 15 residues long. In germline, CDR1 is SEHNR, CDR2 FQNEAQ (reference sequence). Here the CDR3 reads CASSLNSRGADGYTF. The CDR3 DNA sequence: TGTGCCAGCAGCTTAAACAGTCGGGGGGCCGATGGCTACACCTTC.